The entry that follows covers one T cell receptor (beta chain) sequence. The germline CDR1 and CDR2 sequences are SEHNR and FQNEAQ (reference sequence). V gave up 5 bases and J gave up 4 bases, with 9 bases separating them. The CDR3 spans 12 residues. This entry belongs to a study of OX40 agonist ivuxolimab in advanced cancers. The method was immunoSEQ multiplex PCR; TCRdb's version includes in-frame clones alone and lacks a portion of them. The sample includes 50,000 to 65,000 clones, about nine tenths of them seen just once. The sequencing here drew on CD4+ or CD8+ T cells sorted from blood, taken in a trial of the OX40 agonist ivuxolimab. The rearrangement joins TRBV7-9 to TRBJ2-7; possible D gene TRBD1, 6 bases. This TCR derives from an adult with an advanced solid tumor such as melanoma, head and neck, liver or kidney cancer. The chain's CDR3 is CASSLGQYEQYF. DNA for the CDR3: TGTGCCAGCAGCCTAGGACAGTACGAGCAGTACTTC.